This entry lists 23 T cell receptor beta chains sequenced from one sample in a study of shared clonotypes between healthy human individuals. TCRdb keeps only in-frame clones here, not all; method: immunoSEQ multiplex PCR. Among 2 million to 2.5 million clones listed, 90% to 95% were seen once. The sequenced sample consisted of naive CD4+ T cells sorted from blood. Subset noted: CD45RA+ positively selected. These receptors all stem from a man between 18 and 29 years old in good health.

The chain links TRBV27 to TRBJ2-7; 10 bases match TRBD1. Germline CDR1 MNHEY, CDR2 SMNVEV (reference sequence). The CDR3 totals 15 residues. Trimming cost V 4 bases and J 4 bases; bases outside gene matches: 7. CDR3 region: CASSSTEGQGYEQYF. As DNA, the CDR3 is TGTGCCAGCAGTTCTACCGAGGGACAGGGGTACGAGCAGTACTTC.

V and J are TRBV7-2 and TRBJ1-5, with D possibly TRBD1 on 6 matching bases. The CDR3 contains 13 residues. The germline V and J ends were trimmed by 3 bases and 11 bases, with 14 bases remaining between them. The germline V gene has CDR1 SGHTA and CDR2 FQGNSA. This CDR3 reads CASSFAGVGSQHF. The CDR3 nucleotides are TGTGCCAGCAGCTTCGCAGGGGTTGGGTCCCAGCATTTT.

The rearrangement uses TRBV6-1 and TRBJ1-1; D is uncertain. This CDR3 comprises 13 residues. Trimming pared 3 bases from V and 6 bases from J, leaving 11 bases between. Germline-derived CDR1 and CDR2 are MNHNS and SASEGT. The CDR3: CASSDSTKAEAFF. DNA of the CDR3: TGTGCCAGCAGTGATAGTACCAAGGCTGAAGCTTTCTTT.

The CDR3 loop reads CASSISTGLPRQQYF. CDR3 DNA sequence: TGTGCCAGTAGTATAAGTACAGGGTTGCCTCGTCAGCAGTACTTC. The chain employs TRBV19 and TRBJ2-7, with a weak D call TRBD1 (6 bases). CDR1 and CDR2 (germline): LNHDA, SQIVND (reference sequence). This CDR3 has 15 residues. Between the trimmed V and J ends, which lost 2 bases and 8 bases, there was a span of 19 bases. The full variable domain, completed using reference TRBV19 and TRBJ2-7, is DGGITQSPKYLFRKEGQNVTLSCEQNLNHDAMYWYRQDPGQGLRLIYYSQIVNDFQKGDIAEGYSVSREKKESFPLTVTSAQKNPTAFYLCASSISTGLPRQQYFGPGTRLTVT.

The gene calls are TRBV6-6 and TRBJ2-2, with D unclear. V was clipped by 6 bases and J by 2 bases, with 13 bases between them. CDR1 and CDR2 from the germline V gene are MNHNY and SVGAGI (reference sequence). This CDR3 comprises 15 residues. As DNA, the CDR3 is TGTGCCAGCAGACCGGACGGTAGAAACACCGGGGAGCTGTTTTTT. It encodes CASRPDGRNTGELFF.

This chain connects TRBV19 to TRBJ1-5, with D perhaps TRBD1 (5 bases). The ends were cut back, 9 bases at V and 0 bases at J, with 12 bases in the middle. Germline-derived CDR1 and CDR2 are LNHDA and SQIVND (reference sequence). The CDR3 sequence is 14 residues long. CDR3 residues: CASSDSSSNQPQHF. DNA of the CDR3: TGTGCCAGCTCCGACAGTTCTAGCAATCAGCCCCAGCATTTT.

The V gene is TRBV29-1, the J gene TRBJ2-6; the D is unclear. CDR3 length equals 13 residues. Trimming stripped 3 bases from V and 3 bases from J, with 6 bases between. The germline V gene encodes CDR1 SQVTM and CDR2 ANQGSEA. CDR3 in amino acids: CSVDLLGANVLTF. In DNA form, the CDR3 reads TGCAGCGTTGACCTGCTTGGGGCCAACGTCCTGACTTTC.

The rearrangement joins TRBV27 to TRBJ1-2, with 11 bases that match TRBD1. In germline, CDR1 is MNHEY, CDR2 SMNVEV (reference sequence). The length of the CDR3 is 14 residues. V shed 5 bases, J shed 3 bases, and the junction held 2 bases outside the gene matches. The CDR3 DNA follows: TGTGCCAGCAGTCGGACAGGGGGCGACTATGGCTACACCTTC. Amino acid sequence: CASSRTGGDYGYTF.

The chain joins TRBV30 to TRBJ1-1, with TRBD1 matching over 8 bases. Germline lookup yields CDR1 GTSNPN and CDR2 SVGIG (reference sequence). The CDR3 length is 14 residues. With V trimmed by 2 bases and J by 4 bases, 6 bases remained unmatched. CDR3 coding DNA: TGTGCCTGGAGTACCGGACAGGGAGGCACTGAAGCTTTCTTT. This codes for CAWSTGQGGTEAFF.

This chain joins TRBV19 and TRBJ1-2, with 7 bases that match TRBD1. CDR3 size: 15 residues. The J segment lost 4 bases and the V segment lost 6 bases, leaving 11 bases of the junction unmatched. Per germline, CDR1 LNHDA and CDR2 SQIVND (reference sequence). The CDR3 sequence: CASRKPGQNFYGYTF. Here the CDR3 DNA reads TGTGCCAGTAGGAAGCCGGGACAGAATTTCTATGGCTACACCTTC.

In regard to this clone: This may arise from a read error, as a much more abundant clone is one base away. Other DNA sequences in the same sample also yield this CDR3. The chain carries TRBV7-9 and TRBJ1-1; D remains ambiguous. Germline V gene sequence: CDR1 SEHNR, CDR2 FQNEAQ (reference sequence). Trimming cost V 2 bases and J 0 bases, with 4 bases left between them. The CDR3 consists of 13 residues. For the CDR3, the DNA is TGTGCCAGCAGCTTACAGTTGAACACTGAAGCTTTCTTT. Protein sequence: CASSLQLNTEAFF.

This clone has only one observation. This rearrangement joins TRBV30 to TRBJ2-3; 8 bases fit TRBD2. Losses at the gene ends were 2 bases for V and 5 bases for J; bases not matched to a gene: 12. Germline assignment: CDR1 GTSNPN and CDR2 SVGIG (reference sequence). There are 16 residues in the CDR3. CDR3 sequence (DNA): TGTGCCTGGAGTCCCCGGGGGGGGCGGCCTGGAGATACGCAGTATTTT. It codes for CAWSPRGGRPGDTQYF.

The CDR3 DNA sequence: TGTGCCAGCAGTGTCGACGGGACCACAGATACGCAGTATTTT. The encoded protein is CASSVDGTTDTQYF. The chain combines TRBV6-4 with TRBJ2-3; the D call may be TRBD1 or TRBD2 (5 bases each). This CDR3 spans 14 amino acids. Germline values: CDR1 MRHNA, CDR2 SNTAGT. V was pared by 4 bases and J by 2 bases, with 10 bases between.

This clone has a single count. This CDR3 is also generated by other DNA sequences in the sample. CDR3 amino acids: CASSLGQGGTGELFF. For the CDR3, the DNA is TGTGCCAGCAGCTTAGGGCAGGGAGGGACCGGGGAGCTGTTTTTT. The V and J genes are TRBV7-2 and TRBJ2-2, with 7 bases fitting TRBD2. From germline, CDR1 is SGHTA and CDR2 FQGNSA. Trimming removed 1 base from V and 5 bases from J; junction bases left unmatched: 4. The CDR3 totals 15 residues.

The chain carries TRBV28 and TRBJ1-4, with 7 bases fitting TRBD1. This CDR3 is built from 15 residues. Germline CDR1 MDHEN, CDR2 SYDVKM. The J segment lost 8 bases and the V segment lost 6 bases, leaving 12 bases of the junction unmatched. This CDR3 reads CASSAQGGRLEKLFF. CDR3 coding DNA: TGTGCCAGCAGCGCCCAGGGGGGCCGGTTAGAAAAACTGTTTTTT.

The chain uses TRBV7-8 and TRBJ2-5, with D maybe TRBD2 (6 bases). There are 14 residues in the CDR3. Trimming removed 3 bases from V and 4 bases from J, with 12 bases in between. Germline CDR1 SGHVS, CDR2 FQNEAQ. CDR3 amino acids: CASSFGTGGETQYF. For the CDR3, the DNA is TGTGCCAGCAGCTTTGGGACTGGGGGAGAGACCCAGTACTTC.

The rearrangement uses TRBV4-3 and TRBJ2-7; 7 positions match TRBD2. This CDR3 is 13 amino acids long. Germline loops: CDR1 LGHNA, CDR2 YSLEER. Unmatched junction bases numbered 3, after V lost 0 bases and J lost 7 bases. CDR3 sequence reads: CASSQETSQEQYF. CDR3 sequence (DNA): TGCGCCAGCAGCCAAGAGACTAGCCAAGAGCAGTACTTC.

The chain combines TRBV21-1 with TRBJ2-4. TRBV21-1 is listed as a pseudogene. The CDR3 has 17 residues. The CDR3 DNA is TGTGCCAGCTCTTCCGTGAGGGACCAGGTAGCCAAAAACATTCAGTACTTC. Its protein is CASSSVRDQVAKNIQYF.

This rearrangement joins TRBV10-3 to TRBJ2-7; the D gene is possibly TRBD1 (5 bases). The germline V gene has CDR1 ENHRY and CDR2 SYGVKD. Trimming took 7 bases from V and 0 from J, leaving 16 bases between them. This CDR3 region has 15 residues. The CDR3: CAITPGPSNSYEQYF. The DNA for the CDR3 is TGTGCCATCACCCCAGGGCCCTCTAACTCCTACGAGCAGTACTTC.

Remarks on this clone: Other DNA variants within this sample encode the same CDR3. CDR3 nucleotide sequence: TGTGCCAGCAGCTCGGGCACAGATACGCAGTATTTT. It specifies CASSSGTDTQYF. The chain recombines TRBV11-3 with TRBJ2-3; D remains ambiguous. V shed 4 bases and J shed 1 base, with 3 bases lying between them. The CDR3 consists of 12 residues. Germline V lookup: CDR1 SGHNT, CDR2 YENEEA.

As DNA, the CDR3 is TGTGCCAGCAGTTTAGGCAGGGCGAACACTGAAGCTTTCTTT. Its protein is CASSLGRANTEAFF. The chain links TRBV6-1 to TRBJ1-1, with a tentative D call TRBD1 (5 bases). The CDR3 runs to 14 residues. Germline V lookup: CDR1 MNHNS, CDR2 SASEGT. V was cut by 5 bases and J by 1 base, with 11 bases left in between.

A note on this clone: Other DNA sequences in this sample translate to the same CDR3. V gene TRBV30 combines with J gene TRBJ1-3; D call uncertain. Germline lookup yields CDR1 GTSNPN and CDR2 SVGIG (reference sequence). The V end lost 2 bases, the J end lost 0 bases, and 5 bases lay between the germline ends. The CDR3 sequence is 13 residues long. The CDR3 region is CAWSSGSGNTIYF. CDR3 nucleotide sequence: TGTGCCTGGAGTAGTGGCTCTGGAAACACCATATATTTT.

This rearrangement joins TRBV5-5 to TRBJ2-7, with a possible D match to TRBD1 (6 bases). The CDR3 contains 14 residues. V gave up 2 bases and J gave up 0 bases, with 9 bases separating them. Germline lookup yields CDR1 SGHKS and CDR2 YYEKEE (reference sequence). CDR3 protein: CASSFDRSSYEQYF. In nucleotides, the CDR3 is TGTGCCAGCAGCTTTGACAGGAGCTCCTACGAGCAGTACTTC.